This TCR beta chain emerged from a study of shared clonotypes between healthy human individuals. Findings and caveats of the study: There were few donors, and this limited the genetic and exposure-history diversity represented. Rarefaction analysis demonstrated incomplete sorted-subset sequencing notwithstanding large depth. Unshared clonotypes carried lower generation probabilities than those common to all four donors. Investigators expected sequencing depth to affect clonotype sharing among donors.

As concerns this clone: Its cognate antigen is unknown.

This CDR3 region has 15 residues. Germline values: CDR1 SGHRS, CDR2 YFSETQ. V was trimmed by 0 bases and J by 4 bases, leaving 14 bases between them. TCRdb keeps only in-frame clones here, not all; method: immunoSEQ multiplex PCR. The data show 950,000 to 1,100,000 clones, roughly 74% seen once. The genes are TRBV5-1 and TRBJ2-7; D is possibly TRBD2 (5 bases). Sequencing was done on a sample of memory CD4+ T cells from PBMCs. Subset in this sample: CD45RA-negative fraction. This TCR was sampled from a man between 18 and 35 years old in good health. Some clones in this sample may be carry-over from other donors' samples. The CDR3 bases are TGCGCCAGCAGCTTGGCCATGAGATCGGGGTACGAGCAGTACTTC. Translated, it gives CASSLAMRSGYEQYF.